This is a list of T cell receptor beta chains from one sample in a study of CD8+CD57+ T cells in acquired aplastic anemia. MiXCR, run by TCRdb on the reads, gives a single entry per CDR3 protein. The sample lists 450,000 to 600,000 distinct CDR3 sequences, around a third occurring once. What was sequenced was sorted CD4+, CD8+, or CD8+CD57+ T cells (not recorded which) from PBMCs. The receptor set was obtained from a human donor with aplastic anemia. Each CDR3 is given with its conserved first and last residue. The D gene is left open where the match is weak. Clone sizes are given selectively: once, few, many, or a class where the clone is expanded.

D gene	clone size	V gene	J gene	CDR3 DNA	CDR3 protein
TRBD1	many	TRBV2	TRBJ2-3	TGTGCCAGCCAGGACAGGGGGATTTACACAGATACGCAGTATTTT	CASQDRGIYTDTQYF
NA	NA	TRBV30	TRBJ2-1	TGTGCCTGGAGAAGGCCCAACAATGAGCAGTTCTTC	CAWRRPNNEQFF
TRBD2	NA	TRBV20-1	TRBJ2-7	TGCAGTGCTAGAGAGCCGGGACTAGCGAACGAGCAGTACTTC	CSAREPGLANEQYF
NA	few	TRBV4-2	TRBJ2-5	TGTGCCAGCAGCCAAGATTTGTCCTTGACGGCCCAACGGGAGACCCAGTACTTC	CASSQDLSLTAQRETQYF
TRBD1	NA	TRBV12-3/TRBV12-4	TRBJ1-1	TGTGCCAGCAGTTACGGGGGCAGGGGGGTTGGTGAAGCTTTCTTT	CASSYGGRGVGEAFF
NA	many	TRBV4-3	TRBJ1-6	TGCGCCAGCAGCCAAGAGAGGAATTCACCCCTCCACTTT	CASSQERNSPLHF
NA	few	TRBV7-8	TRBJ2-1	TGTGCCAGCAGCTTACGGAGAAGCCCTAACAATGAGCAGTTCTTC	CASSLRRSPNNEQFF
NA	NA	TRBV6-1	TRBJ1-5	TGTGCCAGCACGGGGGTCCGCAATCAGCCCCAGCATTTT	CASTGVRNQPQHF
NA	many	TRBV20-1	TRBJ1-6	TGCAGTGCTAGAGCCGGGGGGATTGCACCCCTCCACTTT	CSARAGGIAPLHF
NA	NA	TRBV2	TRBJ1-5	TGTGCCACATCAGATAACGAGGGGCCCGGCAATCAGCCCCAGCATTTT	CATSDNEGPGNQPQHF
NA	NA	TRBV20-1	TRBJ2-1	TGCAGTGCTAGAGATCCTATGGTAGAGTTGATGCGTAATGAGCAGTTCTTC	CSARDPMVELMRNEQFF
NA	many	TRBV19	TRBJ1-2	TGTGCCAGTAGTACCGCGACAGGTTCACTTTATGGCTACACCTTC	CASSTATGSLYGYTF
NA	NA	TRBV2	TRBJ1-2	TGTGCCAGCACGCAAGGGAACTATGGCTACACCTTC	CASTQGNYGYTF
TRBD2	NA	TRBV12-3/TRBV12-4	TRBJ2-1	TGTGCCAGCAGTCAACTAGCGGGGCTCTACAATGAGCAGTTCTTC	CASSQLAGLYNEQFF
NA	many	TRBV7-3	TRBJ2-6	TGTGCCAGCAGCTCCCGAGGTCGCTCTGGGGCCAACGTCCTGACTTTC	CASSSRGRSGANVLTF
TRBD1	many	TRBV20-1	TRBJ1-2	TGCAGTGCCCTCCAGGGTGGGACAGGGGGCGGCTACACCTTC	CSALQGGTGGGYTF
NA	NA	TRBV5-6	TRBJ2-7	TGTGCCAGCAGCTTGCCCTCGACACTCTCCTACGAGCAGTACTTC	CASSLPSTLSYEQYF